Detailed here is one T cell receptor beta chain. Via MiXCR, TCRdb re-called the 5' RACE reads, giving one row per CDR3 protein. The table lists about 120,000 distinct CDR3 sequences, less than 15% of them singletons. The time point is: blood at routine non-recurrence follow-up after resection. No cells were sorted before sequencing. The whole RNA sequenced was extracted from tumor, nontumor lung or frozen PBMC. This entry belongs to a study of spatial heterogeneity in lung cancer. Germline V gene data show CDR1 as MNHEY and CDR2 as SMNVEV (reference sequence). Trimming removed 2 bases from V and 9 bases from J; junction bases left unmatched: 12. This CDR3 comprises 16 residues.

The chain combines TRBV27 with TRBJ1-5, with TRBD1 matching over 8 bases. This specimen consisted of PBMCs, obtained at follow-up. The receptor comes from a male donor with early-stage non-small cell lung cancer. The DNA of the CDR3 is TGTGCCAGCAGTTTACCAGGGACAGGCAGGGGTGGGCCCCAGCATTTT. Its protein is CASSLPGTGRGGPQHF.